These T cell receptor beta chains were read from a single sample in a study of blood T cell repertoires in COVID-19. Generated by immunoSEQ multiplex PCR, the TCRdb table keeps only in-frame clones and is missing some. The data contain 300,000 to 450,000 clones, about 90% of them singletons. Sequenced material: PBMCs or T cells enriched from blood (not recorded which). The origin of the receptors is a man younger than 40 who had recovered from COVID-19. Both conserved end residues are part of each CDR3. The order of the fields is V gene, J gene, D gene, clone size, CDR3 DNA, CDR3 protein. D genes are given only for firm matches. Clone sizes are given selectively: once, few, many, or a class where the clone is expanded.

TRBV10-3,TRBJ1-2,TRBD1,few,TGTGCCATCAGTGGTGGACAGGGTCGAAACTATGGCTACACCTTC,CAISGGQGRNYGYTF
TRBV23-1,TRBJ1-5,-,-,TGCGCCAGCAGTCAATCGAAGGCAGGGAGGGGGGATAGCAATCAGCCCCAGCATTTT,CASSQSKAGRGDSNQPQHF
TRBV5-5,TRBJ1-2,-,few,TGTGCCAGCAGCTTGGACAGTCAGTATGGCTACACCTTC,CASSLDSQYGYTF
TRBV7-9,TRBJ1-3,-,-,TGTGCCAGCAGCTCAGAAACAGGGTCCGGAAACACCATATATTTT,CASSSETGSGNTIYF
TRBV12-3/TRBV12-4,TRBJ1-5,-,-,TGTGCCAGCAGTCCCGGGCAGGGACAGCCCCAGCATTTT,CASSPGQGQPQHF
TRBV6-5,TRBJ1-1,-,-,TGTGCCAGCCGCAGGGCCAACACTGAAGCTTTCTTT,CASRRANTEAFF
TRBV6-5,TRBJ2-2,TRBD1,once,TGTGCCAGCAGTCGACAGGGGGCCTCAACCGGGGAGCTGTTTTTT,CASSRQGASTGELFF
TRBV19,TRBJ1-1,TRBD1,-,TGTGCCAGTAGTAAGGGGGCCGGACAGGGGGCAAACACTGAAGCTTTCTTT,CASSKGAGQGANTEAFF
TRBV7-2,TRBJ1-1,-,-,TGTGCCAGCAGCCTGCGTGCGGTCCAGGGGACTGAAGCTTTCTTT,CASSLRAVQGTEAFF
TRBV7-9,TRBJ2-7,-,-,TGTGCCAGCGGGGAGCGCTCCTCCTACGAGCAGTACTTC,CASGERSSYEQYF